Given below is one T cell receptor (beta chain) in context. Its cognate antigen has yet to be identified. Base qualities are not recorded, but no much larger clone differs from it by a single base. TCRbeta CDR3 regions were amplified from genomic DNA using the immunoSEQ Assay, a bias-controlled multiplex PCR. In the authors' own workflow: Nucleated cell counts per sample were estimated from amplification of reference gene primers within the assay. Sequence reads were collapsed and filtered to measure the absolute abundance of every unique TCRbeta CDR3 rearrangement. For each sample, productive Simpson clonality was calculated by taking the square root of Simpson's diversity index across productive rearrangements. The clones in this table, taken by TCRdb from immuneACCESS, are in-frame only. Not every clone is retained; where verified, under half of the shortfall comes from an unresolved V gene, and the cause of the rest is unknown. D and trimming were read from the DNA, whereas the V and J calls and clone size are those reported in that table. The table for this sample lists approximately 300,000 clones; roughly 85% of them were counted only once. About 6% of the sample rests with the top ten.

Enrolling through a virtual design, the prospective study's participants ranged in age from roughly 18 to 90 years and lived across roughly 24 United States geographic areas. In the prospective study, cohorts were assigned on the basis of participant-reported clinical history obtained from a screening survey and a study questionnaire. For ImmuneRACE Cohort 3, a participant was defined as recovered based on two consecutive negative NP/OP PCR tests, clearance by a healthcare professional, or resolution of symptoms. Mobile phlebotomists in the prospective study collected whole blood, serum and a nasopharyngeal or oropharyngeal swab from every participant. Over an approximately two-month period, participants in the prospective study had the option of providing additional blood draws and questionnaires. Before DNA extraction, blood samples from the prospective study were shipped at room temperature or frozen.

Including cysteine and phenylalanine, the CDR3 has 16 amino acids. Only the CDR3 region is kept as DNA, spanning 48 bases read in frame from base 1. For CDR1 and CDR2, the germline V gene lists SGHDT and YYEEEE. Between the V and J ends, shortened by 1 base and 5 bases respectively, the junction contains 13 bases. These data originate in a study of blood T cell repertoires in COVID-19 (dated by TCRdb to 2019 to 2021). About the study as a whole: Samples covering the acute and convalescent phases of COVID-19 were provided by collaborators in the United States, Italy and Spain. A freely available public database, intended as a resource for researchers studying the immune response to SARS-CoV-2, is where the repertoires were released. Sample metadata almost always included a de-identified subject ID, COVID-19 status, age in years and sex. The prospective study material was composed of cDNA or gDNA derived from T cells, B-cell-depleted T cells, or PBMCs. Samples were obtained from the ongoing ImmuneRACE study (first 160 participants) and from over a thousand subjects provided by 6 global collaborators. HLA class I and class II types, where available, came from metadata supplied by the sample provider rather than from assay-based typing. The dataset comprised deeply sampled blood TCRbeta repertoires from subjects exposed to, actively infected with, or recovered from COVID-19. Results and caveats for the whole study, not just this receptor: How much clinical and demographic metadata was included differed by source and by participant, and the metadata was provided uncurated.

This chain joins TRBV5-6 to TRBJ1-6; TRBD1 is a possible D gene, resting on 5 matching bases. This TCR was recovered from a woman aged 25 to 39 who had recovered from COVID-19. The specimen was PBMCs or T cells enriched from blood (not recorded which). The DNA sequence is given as TGTGCCAGCAGCTTGTTGTCAGGGCTTGATAATTCACCCCTCCACTTT. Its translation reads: CASSLLSGLDNSPLHF.